This paragraph covers one TCR beta chain sequence. One end of the junction fails to match germline, which may point to a read error. These data come from a study of blood T cell repertoires in COVID-19. Study overall: COVID-19 samples, acute and convalescent, were from the United States, Italy and Spain. T cells, B-cell-depleted T cells, or PBMCs provided the cDNA or gDNA that served as material.

In the study's own analysis: Reference gene primer amplification yielded estimated nucleated cell counts. Produced via immunoSEQ multiplex PCR; TCRdb's table is partial and in-frame only. V and J calls and clone size are those listed in that table; D and trimming were worked out from the DNA. The table shows some 220,000 clones, with approximately 80% occurring only once. The CDR3 is 15 amino acids. Per the germline V gene, CDR1 is MNHEY and CDR2 is SVGEGT. V gene TRBV6-2 or TRBV6-3 combines with J gene TRBJ2-1; 7 positions agree with TRBD2. The origin of this receptor is a man aged 45-65 years with active or convalescent COVID-19. Sequencing was performed on peripheral blood. CDR3: CASSRPGLSSNEQFF. In DNA, the CDR3 is TGTGCCAGCAGCCGCCCGGGACTATCCTCCAATGAGCAGTTCTTC.